These 25 T cell receptor beta chains share one sample of origin, sequenced in a study of CD8 T cells in Susac syndrome. Random hexamers served to reverse transcribe roughly 0.5 to 1 ug RNA. TCRdb analysed the immunoSEQ multiplex PCR reads with MiXCR anew, one entry per CDR3 protein. The repertoire consists of roughly 400,000 distinct CDR3 sequences, with approximately 85% occurring once and the leading ten covering under 0.15%. The sequencing input was CD8+ T cells from PBMCs. The receptor set was obtained from a human donor with multiple sclerosis.

The rearrangement uses TRBV29-1 and TRBJ2-2; D gene unclear. The germline V gene encodes CDR1 SQVTM and CDR2 ANQGSEA. The CDR3 totals 11 residues. V lost 6 bases and J 7 bases, leaving 9 bases between the germline ends. The CDR3 is CSVTSDGELFF. The CDR3, as DNA: TGCAGCGTGACCTCTGACGGGGAGCTGTTTTTT.

The chain combines TRBV19 with TRBJ2-1; possible D gene TRBD2, 5 bases. CDR3 length: 12 residues. The ends were cut back, 2 bases at V and 9 bases at J, with 8 bases in the middle. The germline CDR1 and CDR2 sequences are LNHDA and SQIVND (reference sequence). CDR3 sequence reads: CASSIPGVEQFF. Written as DNA, the CDR3 is TGTGCCAGTAGTATACCCGGGGTTGAGCAGTTCTTC.

Here the CDR3 reads CASIGPSGPDNEQFF. CDR3 DNA: TGTGCCAGCATCGGACCTAGCGGGCCCGACAATGAGCAGTTCTTC. The chain employs TRBV27 and TRBJ2-1, with 8 bases aligning to TRBD2. Germline V lookup: CDR1 MNHEY, CDR2 SMNVEV (reference sequence). With 7 bases clipped from V and 5 bases from J, the junction kept 10 bases outside the gene matches. This CDR3 region has 15 residues.

The V gene is TRBV30, the J gene TRBJ2-7, with a tentative D call TRBD1 (6 bases). The germline V gene has CDR1 GTSNPN and CDR2 SVGIG (reference sequence). CDR3 length: 13 residues. The V end lost 4 bases, the J end lost 0 bases, and 10 bases lay between the germline ends. CDR3 sequence reads: CAWTDRFSYEQYF. The CDR3 DNA reads as TGTGCCTGGACGGACAGATTCTCCTACGAGCAGTACTTC.

The chain has TRBV19 and TRBJ2-7, with D hard to call. Looked up from germline, CDR1 is LNHDA and CDR2 is SQIVND (reference sequence). V lost 5 bases to trimming and J lost 2 bases, with 10 bases between them. The CDR3 is 13 amino acids. The CDR3 bases are TGTGCCAGTAGTCCTGGACGTACCTACGAGCAGTACTTC. It translates to CASSPGRTYEQYF.

V is TRBV27 and J is TRBJ2-7; D remains unclear. The germline CDR1 and CDR2 sequences are MNHEY and SMNVEV (reference sequence). CDR3 size: 12 residues. V shed 6 bases and J shed 3 bases, with 9 bases lying between them. This CDR3 is CASRGMDYEQYF. In DNA form, the CDR3 reads TGTGCCAGCAGGGGCATGGACTACGAGCAGTACTTC.

J is TRBJ1-4 and V is TRBV27; D is unresolved. The germline V gene has CDR1 MNHEY and CDR2 SMNVEV (reference sequence). The CDR3 sequence is 14 residues long. Trimming removed 5 bases from V and 4 bases from J, with 11 bases in between. CDR3 amino acids: CASSPWAGNEKLFF. CDR3 DNA sequence: TGTGCCAGCAGTCCTTGGGCGGGTAATGAAAAACTGTTTTTT.

The rearrangement links TRBV4-1 to TRBJ2-1; tentatively, D is TRBD1 (7 bases). The CDR3 extends over 18 amino acids. CDR1 is MGHRA and CDR2 is YSYEKL in the germline V gene. V lost 0 bases and J 8 bases, leaving 23 bases between the germline ends. The DNA of the CDR3 is TGCGCCAGCAGCCAAGATAAAGGAGTACAGGGGACTTGGGATGAGCAGTTCTTC. This sequence encodes CASSQDKGVQGTWDEQFF.

The gene calls are TRBV7-6 and TRBJ1-3; 7 bases map to TRBD1. The V segment lost 4 bases and the J segment 0 bases; nucleotides outside the gene matches: 9. The CDR3 has 17 amino acids. Germline-derived CDR1 and CDR2 are SGHVS and FNYEAQ. CDR3 in amino acids: CASSYSTGASSGNTIYF. DNA for the CDR3: TGTGCCAGCAGCTATTCAACAGGGGCGAGCTCTGGAAACACCATATATTTT.

This clonotype was counted a few times. The chain carries TRBV4-1 and TRBJ2-7; TRBD2 aligns across 8 bases. The CDR3 covers 15 residues. The V gene's germline CDR1 is MGHRA and CDR2 YSYEKL. The trim removed 2 bases at V and 7 bases at J, leaving 10 bases unmatched. CDR3 protein: CASSQPAGAAGEQYF. The CDR3 DNA reads as TGCGCCAGCAGCCAACCAGCGGGGGCCGCGGGAGAGCAGTACTTC.

J is TRBJ2-7 and V is TRBV5-1, with TRBD2 matching 7 bases. Germline lookup yields CDR1 SGHRS and CDR2 YFSETQ. The CDR3 sequence is 13 residues long. V shed 0 bases, J shed 6 bases, and the junction held 3 bases outside the gene matches. The CDR3 spells CASSLGTSLEQYF. CDR3 in DNA: TGCGCCAGCAGCTTGGGGACTAGTCTCGAGCAGTACTTC.

This rearrangement joins TRBV7-9 to TRBJ2-1; D gene unclear. The CDR3 covers 17 residues. V lost 4 bases to trimming and J lost 1 base, with 17 bases between them. Germline-derived CDR1 and CDR2 are SEHNR and FQNEAQ (reference sequence). The CDR3 here is CASSSSVLGVSYNEQFF. The CDR3, as DNA: TGTGCCAGCAGCTCCTCGGTGCTTGGGGTTTCCTACAATGAGCAGTTCTTC.

The chain uses TRBV4-1 and TRBJ2-1; possible D gene TRBD2, 7 bases. Trimming pared 6 bases from V and 12 bases from J, leaving 18 bases between. The CDR3 covers 13 residues. Germline lookup yields CDR1 MGHRA and CDR2 YSYEKL. DNA for the CDR3: TGCGCCAGCAGTGGCGGGGGACACGGACGGCAGTTCTTC. Its protein is CASSGGGHGRQFF.

The V call is TRBV27, the J call TRBJ2-7, with TRBD2 identical over 9 bases. J gave up 1 base and V 1 base, and 5 bases lay outside the gene matches. CDR3 length: 16 residues. The germline gives CDR1 MNHEY, CDR2 SMNVEV (reference sequence). The CDR3 spells CASSLFGREGSYEQYF. CDR3 in DNA: TGTGCCAGCAGTTTATTCGGGCGGGAGGGTTCCTACGAGCAGTACTTC.

The rearrangement links TRBV5-4 to TRBJ1-2; a weak D match, TRBD1 (6 bases). The CDR3 contains 12 residues. V lost 4 bases and J 7 bases, leaving 11 bases between the germline ends. Germline V CDR1 and CDR2: SGHNT, YYREEE (reference sequence). CDR3 region: CASSLSGVGYTF. CDR3 nucleotides: TGTGCCAGCAGCCTGTCAGGGGTTGGCTACACCTTC.

The chain recombines TRBV5-4 with TRBJ2-5; a weak D match, TRBD2 (5 bases). V was cut by 5 bases and J by 5 bases, with 16 bases left in between. The CDR3 consists of 14 residues. The V gene's germline CDR1 is SGHNT and CDR2 YYREEE (reference sequence). The CDR3 nucleotides read TGTGCCAGCAGGGCTAGAGGGTTAGGGGAGACCCAGTACTTC. Translation: CASRARGLGETQYF. Looking up the rest from reference TRBV5-4 and TRBJ2-5 gives the full variable domain: ETGVTQSPTHLIKTRGQQVTLRCSSQSGHNTVSWYQQALGQGPQFIFQYYREEENGRGNFPPRFSGLQFPNYSSELNVNALELDDSALYLCASRARGLGETQYFGPGTRLLVL.

On this clonotype itself: A read error may account for a junction end that differs from germline. The rearrangement joins TRBV5-1 to TRBJ2-5; 7 nucleotides match TRBD2. Germline CDR1 and CDR2: SGHRS and YFSETQ. This CDR3 spans 17 amino acids. The CDR3: CASSPRPIGGSHETRYF. CDR3 DNA sequence: TGCGCCAGCAGCCCCCGCCCAATTGGCGGGAGCCACGAGACCCGGTACTTC.

The chain combines TRBV5-1 with TRBJ1-2, with TRBD1 matching over 9 bases. Looked up from germline, CDR1 is SGHRS and CDR2 is YFSETQ. This CDR3 has 16 amino acids. The junction had 10 bases not matched to a gene; V was cut back by 4 bases and J by 3 bases. Here the CDR3 reads CASSPSRDREDYGYTF. CDR3 bases: TGCGCCAGCAGCCCCAGCCGGGACAGGGAGGACTATGGCTACACCTTC.

This rearrangement joins TRBV6-5 to TRBJ2-3, with 9 bases lining up with TRBD2. CDR1 MNHEY and CDR2 SVGAGI come from the germline V gene. Trimming at V came to 2 bases and at J to 0 bases, leaving 18 bases not matched to a gene. This CDR3 contains 21 residues. The CDR3 sequence: CASSYRTLFGGRADSTDTQYF. The CDR3 bases are TGTGCCAGCAGTTACCGGACCCTATTCGGCGGGAGGGCAGATAGCACAGATACGCAGTATTTT.

This chain joins TRBV28 and TRBJ2-3, with 13 bases aligning to TRBD2. This CDR3 is built from 21 residues. CDR1 and CDR2 (germline): MDHEN, SYDVKM. The V and J ends lost 5 bases and 0 bases, in that order; junction bases with no gene match: 17. The CDR3 nucleotides are TGTGCCAGCAGTGATCCGGGACTAGCGGGGCAAAACTCCTTTAGCACAGATACGCAGTATTTT. It is translated as CASSDPGLAGQNSFSTDTQYF. Supplemented by reference TRBV28 and TRBJ2-3, the full variable domain reads DVKVTQSSRYLVKRTGEKVFLECVQDMDHENMFWYRQDPGLGLRLIYFSYDVKMKEKGDIPEGYSVSREKKERFSLILESASTNQTSMYLCASSDPGLAGQNSFSTDTQYFGPGTRLTVL.

The V gene is TRBV5-1, the J gene TRBJ2-7; no clear D gene. This CDR3 contains 12 residues. CDR1 SGHRS and CDR2 YFSETQ come from the germline V gene. With 7 bases removed from V and 5 bases from J, the gap between germline ends came to 13 bases. The CDR3, as DNA: TGCGCCAGCGGGCTACGAGGTGACGAGCAGTACTTC. This encodes CASGLRGDEQYF.

This chain joins TRBV19 and TRBJ2-1; maybe TRBD1 (6 bases). V was trimmed by 3 bases and J by 4 bases, leaving 10 bases between them. The CDR3 runs to 14 residues. Germline V gene data show CDR1 as LNHDA and CDR2 as SQIVND (reference sequence). The CDR3 spells CASSMGAGYNEQFF. Written as DNA, the CDR3 is TGTGCCAGTAGTATGGGGGCTGGTTACAATGAGCAGTTCTTC. The full variable domain, rest sourced from reference TRBV19 and TRBJ2-1, is DGGITQSPKYLFRKEGQNVTLSCEQNLNHDAMYWYRQDPGQGLRLIYYSQIVNDFQKGDIAEGYSVSREKKESFPLTVTSAQKNPTAFYLCASSMGAGYNEQFFGPGTRLTVL.

The gene calls are TRBV27 and TRBJ2-7; D not certain. This CDR3 has 15 amino acids. Trimming left V 2 bases short and J 0 bases short, with 11 bases between. Germline-derived CDR1 and CDR2 are MNHEY and SMNVEV (reference sequence). DNA of the CDR3: TGTGCCAGCAGTTTAAGTTCTCTGGCCTCCTACGAGCAGTACTTC. Translation: CASSLSSLASYEQYF.

The J gene is TRBJ1-2, the V gene TRBV5-8; tentatively, D is TRBD1 (5 bases). Trimming left V 3 bases short and J 2 bases short, with 14 bases between. In germline, CDR1 is SGHTS, CDR2 YDEGEE. CDR3 length: 15 amino acids. The CDR3 loop is CASSSPDMGNYGYTF. CDR3 bases: TGTGCCAGCAGCTCGCCGGACATGGGGAACTATGGCTACACCTTC. Supplemented by reference TRBV5-8 and TRBJ1-2, the full variable domain reads EAGVTQSPTHLIKTRGQQATLRCSPISGHTSVYWYQQALGLGLQFLLWYDEGEERNRGNFPPRFSGRQFPNYSSELNVNALELEDSALYLCASSSPDMGNYGYTFGSGTRLTVV.

This chain connects TRBV5-1 to TRBJ1-4, with 8 bases identical to TRBD1. CDR3 length equals 17 residues. Germline V CDR1 and CDR2: SGHRS, YFSETQ. V lost 0 bases to trimming and J lost 7 bases; unmatched junction nucleotides: 11. CDR3 sequence (DNA): TGCGCCAGCAGCTTGGCCTTGACAGGGGTTCACGGTGAAAAACTGTTTTTT. Translation gives CASSLALTGVHGEKLFF.